The 30 T cell receptor beta chains listed next were all sequenced from one sample in a study of T cell responses to AZD1222 COVID-19 vaccine. The method was immunoSEQ multiplex PCR; TCRdb's version includes in-frame clones alone and lacks a portion of them. The table has 70,000 to 95,000 clones, approximately 80% seen once; the top ten hold roughly a fifth. Sequenced here: peripheral blood, sampled on day 0 of AZD1222 vaccination. These receptor sequences come from an adult in good health.

The chain uses TRBV6-5 and TRBJ2-5; 10 bases are shared with TRBD1. Trimming at V came to 9 bases and at J to 3 bases, leaving 10 bases not matched to a gene. This CDR3 spans 15 amino acids. Germline V CDR1 and CDR2: MNHEY, SVGAGI. CDR3 bases: TGTGCCAGTGTTCATCGGACAGGGGGTAAAGAGACCCAGTACTTC. As protein: CASVHRTGGKETQYF.

The CDR3 protein is CASSRLSTNEKLFF. DNA for the CDR3: TGCGCCAGCAGCCGACTTTCAACTAATGAAAAACTGTTTTTT. V is TRBV4-1 and J is TRBJ1-4; unclear D gene. The CDR3 is 14 residues long. Germline lookup yields CDR1 MGHRA and CDR2 YSYEKL. Trimming shortened V by 4 bases and J by 0 bases, and 6 bases separated the two germline ends.

V usage is TRBV7-2 and J usage is TRBJ2-5, with 7 bases that match TRBD2. Germline-derived CDR1 and CDR2 are SGHTA and FQGNSA. The junction had 7 bases not matched to a gene; V was cut back by 5 bases and J by 1 base. This CDR3 contains 15 residues. As DNA, the CDR3 is TGTGCCAGCAGCATCCGGGGGGTGGGCCAAGAGACCCAGTACTTC. Its protein product is CASSIRGVGQETQYF.

The V call is TRBV4-1, the J call TRBJ1-5; D gene uncertain. The CDR3 length is 15 residues. V was trimmed by 3 bases and J by 5 bases, leaving 14 bases between them. Germline-derived CDR1 and CDR2 are MGHRA and YSYEKL. In nucleotides, the CDR3 is TGCGCCAGCAGCCAGAATACCGGTCTTTATCAGCCCCAGCATTTT. Protein sequence: CASSQNTGLYQPQHF.

The rearrangement uses TRBV6-4 and TRBJ2-3; 10 bases fit TRBD2. This CDR3 region has 17 residues. The germline V gene has CDR1 MRHNA and CDR2 SNTAGT. V was pared by 0 bases and J by 4 bases, with 7 bases of the junction left unmatched. The CDR3 sequence is CASSDSRSGGVADTQYF. In DNA, the CDR3 is TGTGCCAGCAGTGACTCGAGAAGCGGGGGGGTCGCAGATACGCAGTATTTT.

This chain connects TRBV6-5 to TRBJ1-1; no clear D gene. Germline V lookup: CDR1 MNHEY, CDR2 SVGAGI. The CDR3 covers 15 residues. The V end lost 0 bases, the J end lost 0 bases, and 8 bases lay between the germline ends. The CDR3 is CASSYSGNLNTEAFF. Here the CDR3 DNA reads TGTGCCAGCAGTTACTCGGGGAACTTGAACACTGAAGCTTTCTTT.

The rearrangement links TRBV3-1 (or the pseudogene TRBV3-2) to TRBJ1-4; D is possibly TRBD1 (6 bases). V lost 0 bases, J lost 10 bases, and 12 bases lay in between. Germline lookup yields CDR1 LGHDT and CDR2 YNNKEL (reference sequence). The CDR3 contains 14 residues. The DNA of the CDR3 is TGTGCCAGCAGCCAAGATAGGGGGGTAGGAAAACTGTTTTTT. Translating gives CASSQDRGVGKLFF.

With respect to this clone: The DNA is omitted, as the CDR3 cannot be located on it reliably, and the CDR3 follows TCRdb's listing. The rearrangement joins TRBV7-9 to TRBJ2-3; the tabulated D call, TRBD1, remains unverified against the DNA. The germline gives CDR1 SEHNR, CDR2 FQNEAQ (reference sequence). Ends included, the CDR3 has 14 residues. This CDR3 is CASSPGFFGDTQYF.

V and J are TRBV11-2 and TRBJ2-5; 9 bases fit TRBD1. From germline, CDR1 is SGHAT and CDR2 FQNNGV. This CDR3 is built from 13 residues. With V trimmed by 3 bases and J by 9 bases, 5 bases remained unmatched. The CDR3 nucleotides are TGTGCCAGCAGCTTGGGACAGGGTAGGTCCCAGTACTTC. Amino acids: CASSLGQGRSQYF.

The chain uses TRBV3-1 (or the pseudogene TRBV3-2) and TRBJ2-1; TRBD2 matches 11 bases. V gave up 2 bases and J gave up 0 bases; unmatched junction bases: 9. The V gene's germline CDR1 is LGHDT and CDR2 YNNKEL (reference sequence). The CDR3 contains 19 residues. CDR3 amino acids: CASSQQRRTSGGSYNEQFF. The CDR3 bases are TGTGCCAGCAGCCAACAGCGGCGCACTAGCGGGGGCTCCTACAATGAGCAGTTCTTC.

This clone has just one count. The rearrangement joins TRBV9 to TRBJ2-3, with TRBD2 matching 11 bases. V shed 3 bases, J shed 1 base, and the junction held 10 bases outside the gene matches. CDR1 and CDR2 from the germline V gene are SGDLS and YYNGEE. This CDR3 is 18 amino acids long. The CDR3 sequence is CASSAYTSGGGGTDTQYF. The CDR3 region has the DNA TGTGCCAGCAGCGCGTACACTAGCGGGGGAGGGGGCACAGATACGCAGTATTTT.

This chain connects TRBV11-2 to TRBJ2-5; D is possibly TRBD2 (5 bases). Germline V gene sequence: CDR1 SGHAT, CDR2 FQNNGV. The CDR3 totals 14 residues. V was cut by 5 bases and J by 4 bases, with 14 bases left in between. CDR3 region: CASSPPWGAETQYF. The CDR3, as DNA: TGTGCCAGCAGCCCACCTTGGGGAGCAGAGACCCAGTACTTC.

The chain employs TRBV15 and TRBJ1-5; 7 positions match TRBD1. The CDR3 contains 12 residues. Germline trimming cut 5 bases from V and 9 bases from J; bases unmatched to any gene: 4. Germline V gene data show CDR1 as LNHNV and CDR2 as YYDKDF (reference sequence). Here the CDR3 reads CATSDRVGPQHF. The CDR3 coding sequence is TGTGCCACCAGCGACAGGGTCGGGCCCCAGCATTTT.

The chain recombines TRBV30 with TRBJ1-2; D not certain. V lost 2 bases and J lost 8, with 12 bases in between. CDR1 and CDR2 (germline): GTSNPN, SVGIG (reference sequence). CDR3 length: 12 amino acids. The CDR3, as DNA: TGTGCCTGGAGTTCACCAGGTGGAGGCTACACCTTC. Residues: CAWSSPGGGYTF. The full variable domain, completed using reference TRBV30 and TRBJ1-2, is SQTIHQWPATLVQPVGSPLSLECTVEGTSNPNLYWYRQAAGRGLQLLFYSVGIGQISSEVPQNLSASRPQDRQFILSSKKLLLSDSGFYLCAWSSPGGGYTFGSGTRLTVV.

This clone was found a few times. This sequence joins TRBV6-5 and TRBJ1-2, with TRBD1 identical over 8 bases. With 6 bases clipped from V and 6 bases from J, the junction kept 9 bases outside the gene matches. CDR1 MNHEY and CDR2 SVGAGI come from the germline V gene. The CDR3 runs to 14 residues. The CDR3 DNA sequence: TGTGCCAGCAGCCGGACAGGGAGTGGACATGGCTACACCTTC. This gives the protein CASSRTGSGHGYTF.

This chain uses TRBV6-5 with TRBJ1-2; no clear D gene. V gave up 4 bases and J gave up 4 bases, with 10 bases separating them. Germline-derived CDR1 and CDR2 are MNHEY and SVGAGI. This CDR3 comprises 13 residues. The chain's CDR3 is CASSLGEGYGYTF. In DNA form, the CDR3 reads TGTGCCAGCAGTTTGGGTGAAGGCTATGGCTACACCTTC.

The rearrangement uses TRBV6-5 and TRBJ1-1, with D maybe TRBD1 (6 bases). From germline, CDR1 is MNHEY and CDR2 SVGAGI. The CDR3 is 12 amino acids. V was cut by 7 bases and J by 10 bases, with 16 bases left in between. The DNA for the CDR3 is TGTGCCAGCAACGGTCGGGACAAAGGAGCTTTCTTT. Protein: CASNGRDKGAFF.

This clone showed up just a few times. This chain links TRBV7-2 with TRBJ1-6; the D is unclear. Per the germline V gene, CDR1 is SGHTA and CDR2 is FQGNSA. Trimming cost V 2 bases and J 6 bases, with 5 bases left between them. The CDR3 has 13 amino acids. The CDR3 reads CASSLPSNSPLHF. The CDR3, as DNA: TGTGCCAGCAGCTTACCATCTAATTCACCCCTCCACTTT.

The chain links TRBV27 to TRBJ1-2; tentatively, D is TRBD1 (5 bases). Trimming stripped 6 bases from V and 4 bases from J, with 18 bases between. The CDR3 contains 15 residues. Germline loops: CDR1 MNHEY, CDR2 SMNVEV (reference sequence). CDR3 DNA sequence: TGTGCCAGCAGGCCTGACTCTGGACACATCTATGGCTACACCTTC. This gives the protein CASRPDSGHIYGYTF.

This rearrangement joins TRBV10-1 to TRBJ2-3; D may be TRBD1 (6 bases). V gave up 6 bases and J gave up 1 base, with 11 bases separating them. The CDR3 is 14 residues long. CDR1 and CDR2 from the germline V gene are WNHNN and SYGVQD (reference sequence). DNA for the CDR3: TGCGCCAGCAGCCGGGACATTGGCACAGATACGCAGTATTTT. This sequence encodes CASSRDIGTDTQYF.

This clone was counted between two and nine times. The chain is built from TRBV18 and TRBJ2-1; TRBD2 aligns across 10 bases. The V and J ends lost 4 bases and 5 bases, in that order; junction bases with no gene match: 8. This CDR3 has 16 residues. The germline V gene encodes CDR1 KGHSH and CDR2 LQKENI. Written as DNA, the CDR3 is TGTGCCAGCTCACGCACCGGGACTAGCGTCAACAATGAGCAGTTCTTC. Its translation: CASSRTGTSVNNEQFF.

The chain carries TRBV5-4 and TRBJ2-3; 9 positions agree with TRBD2. The CDR3 length is 14 residues. In germline, CDR1 is SGHNT, CDR2 YYREEE (reference sequence). J was trimmed by 6 bases and V by 4 bases; bases with no gene match: 6. The CDR3 bases are TGTGCCAGCAGCCCAGCCGGGACTAGCGATACGCAGTATTTT. It encodes CASSPAGTSDTQYF.

The genes are TRBV7-8 and TRBJ1-2; D is perhaps TRBD1 (6 bases). This CDR3 has 14 residues. The V end was cut by 4 bases, the J end by 8 bases, with 17 bases between. From germline, CDR1 is SGHVS and CDR2 FQNEAQ. In nucleotides, the CDR3 is TGTGCCAGCAGCTCGATACAGGGTTTTAGCGGCTACACCTTC. Its translation: CASSSIQGFSGYTF.

The CDR3 is CAWSVGDSYEQYF. DNA of the CDR3: TGTGCCTGGAGTGTAGGTGATTCCTACGAGCAGTACTTC. The chain couples TRBV30 to TRBJ2-7, with D uncertain. Germline V gene data show CDR1 as GTSNPN and CDR2 as SVGIG (reference sequence). The ends were cut back, 0 bases at V and 1 base at J, with 7 bases in the middle. CDR3 length: 13 amino acids.

This clone came up a few times. The gene calls are TRBV18 and TRBJ1-5; D is unclear. Trimming cost V 3 bases and J 10 bases, with 10 bases left between them. Looked up from germline, CDR1 is KGHSH and CDR2 is LQKENI. The CDR3 has 12 residues. The CDR3 DNA follows: TGTGCCAGCTCACCTCGGGGTATCCCCCAGCATTTT. Translation: CASSPRGIPQHF. The whole variable domain, remainder taken from reference TRBV18 and TRBJ1-5, is NAGVMQNPRHLVRRRGQEARLRCSPMKGHSHVYWYRQLPEEGLKFMVYLQKENIIDESGMPKERFSAEFPKEGPSILRIQQVVRGDSAAYFCASSPRGIPQHFGDGTRLSIL.

The chain links TRBV3-1 (or the pseudogene TRBV3-2) to TRBJ1-1; 9 bases are shared with TRBD1. CDR1 and CDR2 (germline): LGHDT, YNNKEL (reference sequence). The CDR3 sequence is 13 residues long. V lost 1 base, J lost 7 bases, and 1 base stayed unmatched. CDR3 in amino acids: CASSQATGGEAFF. The CDR3 DNA is TGTGCCAGCAGCCAAGCGACAGGGGGTGAAGCTTTCTTT.

This clone was recorded once. This chain links TRBV19 with TRBJ1-5; D gene uncertain. This CDR3 has 15 amino acids. Trimming pared 7 bases from V and 7 bases from J, leaving 20 bases between. Germline CDR1 is LNHDA and CDR2 is SQIVND (reference sequence). CDR3 residues: CASIQTSGSGQPQHF. In DNA, the CDR3 is TGTGCCAGTATCCAGACGTCGGGCAGCGGGCAGCCCCAGCATTTT.

This clone has more than one count but fewer than ten. The chain links TRBV19 to TRBJ1-1; TRBD1 agrees at 9 bases. Germline-derived CDR1 and CDR2 are LNHDA and SQIVND (reference sequence). The CDR3 spans 13 residues. The trim removed 5 bases at V and 8 bases at J, leaving 6 bases unmatched. In DNA, the CDR3 is TGTGCCAGTAGTGCGCACAGGGGGCAAGAAGCTTTCTTT. Its protein product is CASSAHRGQEAFF.

The chain carries TRBV6-4 and TRBJ2-3, with TRBD2 matching 12 bases. CDR1 is MRHNA, CDR2 SNTAGT, per germline. The CDR3 is 13 residues long. The V gene end was trimmed by 3 bases and the J gene end by 14 bases; junction bases not matched to a gene: 6. The CDR3 DNA reads TGTGCCAGCAGTGAAGAACTAGCGGGAGGAAGGTATTTT. This codes for CASSEELAGGRYF.

The V and J genes are TRBV28 and TRBJ2-7; D may match TRBD1 or TRBD2 (6 bases each). V shed 6 bases and J shed 2 bases, with 14 bases lying between them. Germline values: CDR1 MDHEN, CDR2 SYDVKM. The CDR3 contains 14 residues. CDR3 protein: CASRRWGDTYEQYF. CDR3 bases: TGTGCCAGCAGACGGTGGGGGGACACCTACGAGCAGTACTTC. Full variable domain (remainder filled in from reference TRBV28 and TRBJ2-7): DVKVTQSSRYLVKRTGEKVFLECVQDMDHENMFWYRQDPGLGLRLIYFSYDVKMKEKGDIPEGYSVSREKKERFSLILESASTNQTSMYLCASRRWGDTYEQYFGPGTRLTVT.